Below are 26 T cell receptor beta chains sequenced from a single sample in a study of human T cells and chemical hapten exposure. Time point here: pre-sensitization, week 0. The treatment is: therapeutic diphenylcyclopropenone sensitization with weekly scalp DPC. TCRdb itself ran the RACE reads through MiXCR, one entry per CDR3 protein. The sample shows about 290,000 distinct CDR3 sequences, 7.5% to 9% of them seen only once. This material consisted of whole blood, taken in connection with sensitization to the hapten diphenylcyclopropenone (DPC). The receptor source for this set is a man in his late teens or twenties with alopecia areata. Some clones in this sample may be carry-over from other donors' samples.

This clonotype was detected a few times. The chain couples TRBV7-8 to TRBJ1-2, with D perhaps matching TRBD1 (5 bases). The V end lost 4 bases, the J end lost 4 bases, and 16 bases lay between the germline ends. This CDR3 is built from 15 residues. CDR1 and CDR2 (germline): SGHVS, FQNEAQ. The CDR3 protein is CASSSGYQSPYGYTF. The CDR3 bases are TGTGCCAGCAGCTCAGGGTATCAAAGCCCCTATGGCTACACCTTC.

The sample holds a few counts of this clonotype. The chain is built from TRBV11-2 and TRBJ1-1; no firm D call. V was shortened by 0 bases and J by 8 bases, with 7 bases between the two germline ends. The length of the CDR3 is 12 residues. The germline CDR1 and CDR2 sequences are SGHAT and FQNNGV. The CDR3 DNA follows: TGTGCCAGCAGCTTAGATCTAGGAGAAGCTTTCTTT. Translation: CASSLDLGEAFF. The entire variable domain, with the rest obtained from reference TRBV11-2 and TRBJ1-1, is as follows: EAGVAQSPRYKIIEKRQSVAFWCNPISGHATLYWYQQILGQGPKLLIQFQNNGVVDDSQLPKDRFSAERLKGVDSTLKIQPAKLEDSAVYLCASSLDLGEAFFGQGTRLTVV.

The V gene is TRBV12-3 or TRBV12-4, the J gene TRBJ1-2; D gene uncertain. V lost 5 bases, J lost 0 bases, and 7 bases lay in between. The CDR3 is made up of 13 amino acids. The chain's CDR3 is CASSRPSNYGYTF. The CDR3 nucleotides read TGTGCCAGCAGTCGCCCCTCTAACTATGGCTACACCTTC.

This clonotype has at least ten counts. V and J are TRBV6-2 or TRBV6-3 and TRBJ2-2; D gene unclear. CDR3 length equals 14 residues. Trimming took 9 bases from V and 2 from J, leaving 13 bases between them. Germline V CDR1 and CDR2: MNHEY, SVGEGT. The chain's CDR3 is CASLSSLNTGELFF. The CDR3, as DNA: TGTGCCAGTCTCAGCTCTCTAAACACCGGGGAGCTGTTTTTT.

The chain has TRBV7-3 and TRBJ1-1; no reliable D call. V lost 4 bases and J lost 0, with 9 bases in between. CDR1 is SGHTA, CDR2 FQGTGA, per germline. The CDR3 sequence is 14 residues long. CDR3 DNA: TGTGCCAGCAGCTGGCTTACTATGAACACTGAAGCTTTCTTT. Amino acids: CASSWLTMNTEAFF.

V and J are TRBV3-1 and TRBJ1-1; D unclear. Germline V gene sequence: CDR1 LGHDT, CDR2 YNNKEL (reference sequence). V dropped 3 bases and J dropped 8 bases, with 10 bases sitting between them. This CDR3 is 12 amino acids long. CDR3 region: CASSHAREEAFF. CDR3 nucleotide sequence: TGTGCCAGCAGCCATGCCAGAGAAGAAGCTTTCTTT. Full variable domain (outside the CDR3, taken from reference TRBV3-1 and TRBJ1-1): DTAVSQTPKYLVTQMGNDKSIKCEQNLGHDTMYWYKQDSKKFLKIMFSYNNKELIINETVPNRFSPKSPDKAHLNLHINSLELGDSAVYFCASSHAREEAFFGQGTRLTVV.

In its sample, this clonotype was seen a few times. The junction differs from germline at one of its ends, possibly a read error. The rearrangement joins TRBV7-2 to TRBJ2-1; the D gene is possibly TRBD2 (7 bases). Germline CDR1 is SGHTA and CDR2 is FQGNSA. The CDR3 spans 15 residues. The CDR3 spells CASTLGGGQYNEQFF. In nucleotides, the CDR3 is TGTGCCAGCACCTTAGGCGGGGGCCAATACAATGAGCAGTTCTTC.

The V and J genes are TRBV20-1 and TRBJ2-2; weak D call: TRBD2 (6 bases). Trimming took 3 bases from V and 7 from J, leaving 24 bases between them. The CDR3 extends over 17 amino acids. CDR1 is DFQATT, CDR2 SNEGSKA, per germline (reference sequence). The CDR3 nucleotides read TGCAGTGCTAGCCAGAACGGCAGGGACCTGGACTACGGGGAGCTGTTTTTT. As protein: CSASQNGRDLDYGELFF.

This clonotype was seen ten or more times. V and J are TRBV29-1 and TRBJ1-2; TRBD1 is a possible D gene (5 bases). Germline CDR1 reads SQVTM; CDR2 reads ANQGSEA. V was pared by 4 bases and J by 8 bases, with 17 bases between. This CDR3 has 13 residues. CDR3 residues: CSVAPYAGKGYTF. The CDR3 nucleotides read TGCAGCGTTGCCCCATACGCAGGGAAGGGCTACACCTTC.

This chain uses TRBV4-1 with TRBJ2-4; TRBD1 is a possible D gene (5 bases). Germline assignment: CDR1 MGHRA and CDR2 YSYEKL. The CDR3 is 14 residues long. Trimming shortened V by 0 bases and J by 8 bases, and 11 bases separated the two germline ends. CDR3 sequence: CASSQEGRADIQYF. The CDR3 nucleotides read TGCGCCAGCAGCCAAGAAGGCAGGGCGGACATTCAGTACTTC.

The chain carries TRBV20-1 and TRBJ1-2; D is uncertain. CDR1 and CDR2 (germline): DFQATT, SNEGSKA (reference sequence). Trimming left V 3 bases short and J 9 bases short, with 29 bases between. CDR3 length: 17 residues. The CDR3: CSASSTTSPFPYGSYTF. The CDR3 DNA follows: TGCAGTGCTAGTTCAACAACTAGCCCGTTCCCCTATGGTAGCTACACCTTC.

The chain is built from TRBV5-6 and TRBJ2-7; D might be TRBD2 (5 bases). V lost 2 bases and J 6 bases, leaving 15 bases between the germline ends. CDR1 and CDR2 from the germline V gene are SGHDT and YYEEEE. The CDR3 extends over 14 amino acids. The CDR3: CASSLGLPTGEQYF. The CDR3 DNA is TGTGCCAGCAGCTTAGGACTCCCAACGGGCGAGCAGTACTTC.

This sequence joins TRBV2 and TRBJ2-5; 8 nucleotides line up with TRBD1. V lost 7 bases to trimming and J lost 4 bases; unmatched junction nucleotides: 5. Germline CDR1 is SNHLY and CDR2 is FYNNEI. The CDR3 totals 13 residues. The DNA of the CDR3 is TGTGCCAGCAAGGGCAGGGGGCGAGAGACCCAGTACTTC. It encodes CASKGRGRETQYF.

The rearrangement links TRBV29-1 to TRBJ2-5; 9 bases match TRBD1. This CDR3 has 14 amino acids. Germline CDR1 and CDR2: SQVTM and ANQGSEA. The ends lost 8 bases at V and 1 base at J; junction bases unmatched: 8. CDR3 residues: CSTGQGILQETQYF. In DNA, the CDR3 is TGCAGCACCGGACAGGGGATACTCCAAGAGACCCAGTACTTC.

J is TRBJ2-7 and V is TRBV12-3 or TRBV12-4; D is unclear. The V and J ends lost 4 bases and 0 bases respectively, with 4 bases between them. This CDR3 has 12 amino acids. The CDR3 sequence is CASSSYSYEQYV. The CDR3 DNA follows: TGTGCCAGCAGTTCTTACTCCTACGAGCAGTACGTC.

The genes are TRBV20-1 and TRBJ1-6, with D possibly matching TRBD1 (6 bases). The CDR3 is 18 amino acids. CDR1 DFQATT and CDR2 SNEGSKA come from the germline V gene (reference sequence). The ends were cut back, 6 bases at V and 0 bases at J, with 21 bases in the middle. The CDR3 nucleotides are TGCAGTGCCGCCCATACAGGGATTTTGAGCTCCTATAATTCACCCCTCCACTTT. This sequence encodes CSAAHTGILSSYNSPLHF.

This clonotype was detected ten times or more. The CDR3 nucleotides are TGTGCCAGCAGTTTGGGCGGGACAGCTACAGATACGCAGTATTTT. This translates into CASSLGGTATDTQYF. The chain has TRBV7-9 and TRBJ2-3, with a tentative D call TRBD1 (7 bases). The germline V gene encodes CDR1 SEHNR and CDR2 FQNEAQ (reference sequence). V gave up 6 bases and J gave up 3 bases, with 16 bases separating them. The CDR3 runs 15 residues.

This clonotype was recorded at least ten times. The chain links TRBV6-6 to TRBJ1-4, with D perhaps TRBD1 (5 bases). The CDR3 extends over 14 amino acids. CDR1 MNHNY and CDR2 SVGAGI come from the germline V gene (reference sequence). Trimming removed 0 bases at V and 8 bases at J, with 10 bases between. The CDR3 spells CASSYSGVDEKLFF. The CDR3 nucleotides read TGTGCCAGCAGTTACTCAGGGGTAGACGAAAAACTGTTTTTT.

J is TRBJ2-7 and V is TRBV29-1, with 8 bases fitting TRBD1. J was trimmed by 6 bases and V by 1 base; bases with no gene match: 2. Germline V gene sequence: CDR1 SQVTM, CDR2 ANQGSEA. There are 12 residues in the CDR3. Written as DNA, the CDR3 is TGCAGCGTTGAAGCAGGGGGCGGCGAGCAGTACGTC. It codes for CSVEAGGGEQYV.

Ten or more counts support this clonotype. The genes are TRBV7-9 and TRBJ1-2, with a weak D call TRBD1 (5 bases). Trimming stripped 5 bases from V and 12 bases from J, with 13 bases between. The CDR3 spans 11 residues. Looked up from germline, CDR1 is SEHNR and CDR2 is FQNEAQ (reference sequence). The CDR3 DNA reads as TGTGCCAGCAGCGCGGGACCGCCACACACCTTC. It translates to CASSAGPPHTF.

This clonotype was observed many times. This chain uses TRBV6-2 or TRBV6-3 with TRBJ2-7, with D perhaps assigned TRBD1 or TRBD2 (5 bases each). From germline, CDR1 is MNHEY and CDR2 SVGEGT. This CDR3 has 13 amino acids. V was shortened by 10 bases and J by 0 bases, with 13 bases between the two germline ends. CDR3 loop: CATTRDLSYEQYF. CDR3 coding DNA: TGTGCCACAACGAGGGACCTCTCCTACGAGCAGTACTTC.

This clonotype appeared a few times. This chain joins TRBV5-1 and TRBJ2-7, with no clear D. This CDR3 is 13 amino acids long. Trimming cost V 0 bases and J 5 bases, with 9 bases left between them. Germline CDR1 reads SGHRS; CDR2 reads YFSETQ. The CDR3 bases are TGCGCCAGCAGCTTGGGACGGTCCCACGAGCAGTACGTC. Its protein is CASSLGRSHEQYV.

This clonotype has more than one count but fewer than ten. V is TRBV4-1 and J is TRBJ2-5; D is undetermined. CDR1 is MGHRA, CDR2 YSYEKL, per germline. V lost 0 bases and J 5 bases, leaving 13 bases between the germline ends. The CDR3 spans 15 residues. This chain's CDR3 is CASSQDPGPTETQYF. The DNA for the CDR3 is TGCGCCAGCAGCCAAGACCCAGGTCCTACGGAGACCCAGTACTTC.

This clonotype was counted only a few times. The rearrangement uses TRBV7-9 and TRBJ1-1, with a possible D match to TRBD1 (6 bases). The ends were cut back, 5 bases at V and 4 bases at J, with 11 bases in the middle. CDR3 size: 13 residues. Germline V gives CDR1 SEHNR, CDR2 FQNEAQ (reference sequence). The CDR3 DNA reads as TGTGCCAGCAGCCCCAGACAGGCCACTGAAGCTTTCTTT. Translation: CASSPRQATEAFF.

A remark on this clonotype: Because it lacks the conserved phenylalanine or tryptophan at the end, this CDR3 is likely a read error. The chain carries TRBV5-1 and TRBJ1-2; D unresolved. The CDR3 consists of 12 residues. Germline values: CDR1 SGHRS, CDR2 YFSETQ. V lost 1 base and J lost 6, with 7 bases in between. CDR3 sequence reads: CASSLWADGYTI. CDR3 nucleotides: TGCGCCAGCAGCTTGTGGGCGGATGGCTACACCATC.

This clonotype was seen repeatedly, ten times or more. For the CDR3, the DNA is TGTGCCAGCAAGCGGGTGATCTCCTACAATGAGCAGTTCTTC. The encoded protein is CASKRVISYNEQFF. This sequence joins TRBV2 and TRBJ2-1; D might be TRBD2 (6 bases). V shed 7 bases and J shed 0 bases, with 10 bases lying between them. CDR1 SNHLY and CDR2 FYNNEI come from the germline V gene. The CDR3 sequence is 14 residues long.